This passage covers 18 T cell receptor beta chains from one sample sequenced in a study of control samples from healthy donors and cancer patients. The assay was immunoSEQ multiplex PCR, and TCRdb's table has in-frame clones only and misses some. The sample includes about 130,000 clones, about 94% seen only once; the top ten take 14%. Input material: PBMCs. The origin of the receptors is a man in his 60s with colorectal cancer.

The table lists this clone with a count of one. This chain joins TRBV11-2 and TRBJ2-5; 8 nucleotides line up with TRBD1. CDR3 size: 14 residues. J was trimmed by 5 bases and V by 3 bases; bases with no gene match: 5. Per the germline V gene, CDR1 is SGHAT and CDR2 is FQNNGV. The CDR3 reads CASSFSGGRETQYF. As DNA, the CDR3 is TGTGCCAGCAGCTTTTCAGGGGGCCGGGAGACCCAGTACTTC.

The rearrangement joins TRBV19 to TRBJ1-6; the D gene is possibly TRBD1 (5 bases). Germline-derived CDR1 and CDR2 are LNHDA and SQIVND (reference sequence). Trimming removed 6 bases from V and 5 bases from J, with 14 bases in between. This CDR3 spans 15 amino acids. The CDR3 spells CASREGTSNNSPLHF. CDR3 nucleotides: TGTGCCAGTAGGGAGGGGACCTCGAATAATTCACCCCTCCACTTT. Looking up the rest from reference TRBV19 and TRBJ1-6 gives the full variable domain: DGGITQSPKYLFRKEGQNVTLSCEQNLNHDAMYWYRQDPGQGLRLIYYSQIVNDFQKGDIAEGYSVSREKKESFPLTVTSAQKNPTAFYLCASREGTSNNSPLHFGNGTRLTVT.

This chain links TRBV27 with TRBJ2-1; 8 positions match TRBD2. This CDR3 has 15 residues. CDR1 and CDR2 (germline): MNHEY, SMNVEV (reference sequence). Trimming removed 2 bases from V and 10 bases from J; junction bases left unmatched: 10. The CDR3 bases are TGTGCCAGCAGTTTACGGGGGGGCCCGTTTCAAGAGCAGTTCTTC. Encoded protein: CASSLRGGPFQEQFF.

The chain combines TRBV9 with TRBJ2-7; D unresolved. CDR3 length: 14 residues. Germline values: CDR1 SGDLS, CDR2 YYNGEE. Trimming left V 2 bases short and J 2 bases short, with 11 bases between. This chain's CDR3 is CASSVEATTYEQYF. CDR3 DNA: TGTGCCAGCAGCGTCGAGGCGACCACCTACGAGCAGTACTTC.

This clone was detected only once. The gene calls are TRBV2 and TRBJ2-7, with D tentatively TRBD1 (5 bases). CDR3 length equals 14 residues. V was cut by 4 bases and J by 6 bases, with 16 bases left in between. Germline loops: CDR1 SNHLY, CDR2 FYNNEI. In DNA, the CDR3 is TGTGCCAGCAGTGTGTTAGGGGCGAACGGCGAGCAGTACTTC. This codes for CASSVLGANGEQYF. The entire variable domain, with the rest obtained from reference TRBV2 and TRBJ2-7, is as follows: EPEVTQTPSHQVTQMGQEVILRCVPISNHLYFYWYRQILGQKVEFLVSFYNNEISEKSEIFDDQFSVERPDGSNFTLKIRSTKLEDSAMYFCASSVLGANGEQYFGPGTRLTVT.

This chain connects TRBV12-5 to TRBJ2-4; D tentatively reads TRBD1 or TRBD2 (6 bases each). In germline, CDR1 is LGHNT, CDR2 FRNRAP. The CDR3 has 17 amino acids. Trimming removed 1 base at V and 6 bases at J, with 19 bases between. In nucleotides, the CDR3 is TGTGCTAGTGGTTTGGGGCTGGACCTCAAGGGGGGAAACATTCAGTACTTC. It is translated as CASGLGLDLKGGNIQYF.

This clone showed up just once. V gene TRBV4-1 combines with J gene TRBJ2-7; unclear D gene. Looked up from germline, CDR1 is MGHRA and CDR2 is YSYEKL. V lost 1 base and J lost 3, with 13 bases in between. The CDR3 totals 15 residues. The chain's CDR3 is CASSQADVGRYEQYF. In DNA, the CDR3 is TGCGCCAGCAGCCAAGCGGATGTGGGCCGCTACGAGCAGTACTTC.

The chain employs TRBV4-3 and TRBJ2-2; D possibly corresponds to TRBD2 (7 bases). Trimming pared 5 bases from V and 0 bases from J, leaving 16 bases between. Germline assignment: CDR1 LGHNA and CDR2 YSLEER. The CDR3 is 17 amino acids. CDR3 sequence (DNA): TGCGCCAGCAGCGGGAAAAGGGGGGGCGCGAACACCGGGGAGCTGTTTTTT. Translation: CASSGKRGGANTGELFF.

With regard to this clone: The sample contains more than one DNA sequence encoding this CDR3. V gene TRBV9 combines with J gene TRBJ1-6; tentatively, D is TRBD1 (5 bases). The CDR3 contains 14 residues. V gave up 0 bases and J gave up 5 bases, with 6 bases separating them. From germline, CDR1 is SGDLS and CDR2 YYNGEE. The CDR3 nucleotides read TGTGCCAGCAGCGTAGCCAGGGATAATTCACCCCTCCACTTT. Translation: CASSVARDNSPLHF.

The rearrangement uses TRBV27 and TRBJ1-2, with no clear D. This CDR3 spans 13 amino acids. Germline-derived CDR1 and CDR2 are MNHEY and SMNVEV (reference sequence). V lost 6 bases and J 8 bases, leaving 16 bases between the germline ends. CDR3 nucleotide sequence: TGTGCCAGCAGCAGAAAGCGAGACGTAGGCTACACCTTC. It specifies CASSRKRDVGYTF.

This sequence joins TRBV2 and TRBJ2-2; TRBD1 is a possible D gene (6 bases). This CDR3 comprises 13 residues. Germline V gene sequence: CDR1 SNHLY, CDR2 FYNNEI. The V and J ends lost 6 bases and 6 bases respectively, with 11 bases between them. CDR3 nucleotides: TGTGCCAGCAGCCTATCAGGGGCCGGGGAGCTGTTTTTT. This translates into CASSLSGAGELFF. Full variable domain (rest looked up from reference TRBV2 and TRBJ2-2): EPEVTQTPSHQVTQMGQEVILRCVPISNHLYFYWYRQILGQKVEFLVSFYNNEISEKSEIFDDQFSVERPDGSNFTLKIRSTKLEDSAMYFCASSLSGAGELFFGEGSRLTVL.

The chain is built from TRBV18 and TRBJ1-2; 9 bases map to TRBD1. CDR1 is KGHSH, CDR2 LQKENI, per germline. Trimming at V came to 6 bases and at J to 0 bases, leaving 11 bases not matched to a gene. CDR3 length: 17 amino acids. The CDR3, as DNA: TGTGCCAGCTCGCCGGGACAGGGACTCCTCACTAACTATGGCTACACCTTC. Protein product: CASSPGQGLLTNYGYTF.

V gene TRBV18 combines with J gene TRBJ2-6; no reliable D call. The germline V gene encodes CDR1 KGHSH and CDR2 LQKENI. CDR3 size: 16 residues. Trimming cost V 4 bases and J 1 base, with 11 bases left between them. Written as DNA, the CDR3 is TGTGCCAGCTCACGCACCCCTGGATCTGGGGCCAACGTCCTGACTTTC. The encoded protein is CASSRTPGSGANVLTF.

The rearrangement uses TRBV19 and TRBJ1-5; 7 nucleotides match TRBD1. The trim removed 5 bases at V and 4 bases at J, leaving 11 bases unmatched. The CDR3 consists of 16 residues. Germline values: CDR1 LNHDA, CDR2 SQIVND (reference sequence). The CDR3 loop reads CASSPTNRGRNQPQHF. The DNA of the CDR3 is TGTGCCAGTAGTCCCACCAACAGGGGACGGAATCAGCCCCAGCATTTT. Full variable domain (remainder filled in from reference TRBV19 and TRBJ1-5): DGGITQSPKYLFRKEGQNVTLSCEQNLNHDAMYWYRQDPGQGLRLIYYSQIVNDFQKGDIAEGYSVSREKKESFPLTVTSAQKNPTAFYLCASSPTNRGRNQPQHFGDGTRLSIL.

In regard to this clone: The same CDR3 is also encoded by other DNA sequences in this sample. The rearrangement uses TRBV5-5 and TRBJ1-5, with 11 bases matching TRBD1. The CDR3 has 18 residues. V lost 4 bases and J lost 1; bases outside the gene matches: 10. Germline V gene lookup returns CDR1 SGHKS and CDR2 YYEKEE (reference sequence). The CDR3 DNA follows: TGTGCCAGCAGCCGAGAGAGCGGGACAGGGGGAAGCAATCAGCCCCAGCATTTT. Amino acid sequence: CASSRESGTGGSNQPQHF. Full variable domain (outside the CDR3, taken from reference TRBV5-5 and TRBJ1-5): DAGVTQSPTHLIKTRGQQVTLRCSPISGHKSVSWYQQVLGQGPQFIFQYYEKEERGRGNFPDRFSARQFPNYSSELNVNALLLGDSALYLCASSRESGTGGSNQPQHFGDGTRLSIL.

The chain uses TRBV12-3 or TRBV12-4 and TRBJ1-1; D ambiguous. This CDR3 spans 13 amino acids. The V end was cut by 3 bases, the J end by 5 bases, with 10 bases between. CDR3 amino acids: CASSFASRTEAFF. CDR3 in DNA: TGTGCCAGCAGTTTTGCTAGTCGGACTGAAGCTTTCTTT.

The chain carries TRBV3-1 (or the pseudogene TRBV3-2) and TRBJ2-2, with 7 bases matching TRBD1. The V gene's germline CDR1 is LGHDT and CDR2 YNNKEL (reference sequence). V was clipped by 4 bases and J by 2 bases; unmatched bases: 7. The CDR3 totals 16 residues. CDR3 in DNA: TGTGCCAGCAGCCTAGACAGGGTCGGAAACACCGGGGAGCTGTTTTTT. Translation: CASSLDRVGNTGELFF.

V and J are TRBV9 and TRBJ1-2; TRBD1 might be the D (5 bases). V was clipped by 3 bases and J by 1 base, with 13 bases between them. Germline assignment: CDR1 SGDLS and CDR2 YYNGEE. The CDR3 covers 15 residues. CDR3 residues: CASSEGFTNNYGYTF. The CDR3 DNA reads as TGTGCCAGCAGCGAGGGGTTTACCAATAACTATGGCTACACCTTC.